This T cell receptor (beta chain) was obtained from a study of OX40 agonist ivuxolimab in advanced cancers. This table comes from immunoSEQ multiplex PCR, and its TCRdb copy is limited to in-frame clones, with some not included. Here the sample spans 70,000 to 80,000 clones, roughly 90% being singletons. Per germline, CDR1 KGHSY and CDR2 FQNENV. The V gene lost 0 bases and the J gene lost 1 base, with 12 bases spanning the gap. The CDR3 is 17 residues long. V and J are TRBV16 and TRBJ2-2; D remains unclear. This TCR was sampled from an adult with an advanced solid tumor such as melanoma, head and neck, liver or kidney cancer. This specimen consisted of CD4+ or CD8+ T cells sorted from blood, obtained in a trial of the OX40 agonist ivuxolimab. Written as DNA, the CDR3 is TGTGCCAGCAGCCAATCCCTGATGCTGCTGAACACCGGGGAGCTGTTTTTT. Protein: CASSQSLMLLNTGELFF.